This T cell receptor beta chain is from a study of blood T cell repertoires in COVID-19 (dated by TCRdb to about 2020). Background for the entire study: Samples covering the acute and convalescent phases of COVID-19 were provided by collaborators in the United States, Italy and Spain. The prospective study material was composed of cDNA or gDNA derived from T cells, B-cell-depleted T cells, or PBMCs. The dataset comprised deeply sampled blood TCRbeta repertoires from subjects exposed to, actively infected with, or recovered from COVID-19. A freely available public database, intended as a resource for researchers studying the immune response to SARS-CoV-2, is where the repertoires were released. Samples were obtained from the ongoing ImmuneRACE study (first 160 participants) and from 1,254 subjects provided by 6 global collaborators. A de-identified subject ID, COVID-19 status, age in years and sex were almost always included in the sample metadata. Where available, HLA class I and class II types were taken from metadata supplied by the sample provider and were not determined by assay-based typing. The investigation overall reported the following: Clinical and demographic metadata were provided uncurated, with the amount varying by source and participant.

The immunoSEQ Assay, a bias-controlled multiplex PCR, was used to amplify TCRbeta CDR3 regions from genomic DNA. The paper's data handling went like this. The number of nucleated cells in each sample was estimated by amplification of reference gene primers within the assay. Sequence reads were collapsed and filtered to measure the absolute abundance of every unique TCRbeta CDR3 rearrangement. For each sample, productive Simpson clonality was calculated as the square root of Simpson's diversity index over productive rearrangements. TCRdb obtained this table from immuneACCESS and retained in-frame rearrangements with V and J assigned. These tables miss some clones; where compared with another copy, unresolved V genes account for less than half of the shortfall, and the remainder is unexplained. V and J calls and clone size follow that table, whereas D and trimming were derived from the DNA. The sample includes 180,000 or so clones, with almost 85% observed a single time. The ten top clones hold around 10% of the sample.

Comments on this clone: No antigen is known for it. Qualities for individual bases were not recorded, and no much larger clone is one base off.

The CDR3 runs 13 residues from the cysteine to the phenylalanine. Only the CDR3 DNA stays, 39 bases, in frame from base 1. V is clipped by 2 bases and J by 6 bases, and the sequence between their germline boundaries is 11 bases long. Participants in the prospective study were aged roughly 18 to 100 years, lived in some 24 United States geographic areas, and enrolled through a virtual design. In the prospective study, participants were assigned to cohorts based on the clinical history participants reported in a screening survey and a study questionnaire. Recovered participants in ImmuneRACE Cohort 3 were defined as having two consecutive negative NP/OP PCR tests, clearance from a healthcare professional, or resolution of symptoms. In the prospective study, whole blood, serum and a nasopharyngeal or oropharyngeal swab were collected from each participant by mobile phlebotomists. Participants in the prospective study had the option to provide additional blood draws and questionnaires over an approximately 2-month period. Before DNA extraction, blood samples from the prospective study were shipped at room temperature or frozen.

The sequence was collected from a man in his fifties who had recovered from COVID-19. This chain is built from TRBV12-3 or TRBV12-4 and TRBJ2-7, with no confidently assigned D gene. The specimen was PBMCs or T cells enriched from blood (not recorded which). CDR3 reads: CASSLNALREQYF. In nucleotide form, the sequence is TGTGCCAGCAGTTTAAATGCTTTGCGCGAGCAGTACTTC.